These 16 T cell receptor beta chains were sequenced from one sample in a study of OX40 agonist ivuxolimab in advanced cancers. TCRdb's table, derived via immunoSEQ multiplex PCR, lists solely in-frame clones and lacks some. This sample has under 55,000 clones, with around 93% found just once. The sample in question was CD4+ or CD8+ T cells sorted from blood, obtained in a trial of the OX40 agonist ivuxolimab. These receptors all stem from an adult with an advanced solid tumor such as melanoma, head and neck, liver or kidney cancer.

The CDR3 bases are TGTGCCATCAGTGAGTCGACCCTGGGGGGTGCCACTAATGAAAAACTGTTTTTT. It codes for CAISESTLGGATNEKLFF. The rearrangement links TRBV10-3 to TRBJ1-4; a weak D match, TRBD1 (5 bases). The CDR3 runs to 18 residues. Germline V gene lookup returns CDR1 ENHRY and CDR2 SYGVKD. V was trimmed by 0 bases and J by 2 bases, leaving 16 bases between them.

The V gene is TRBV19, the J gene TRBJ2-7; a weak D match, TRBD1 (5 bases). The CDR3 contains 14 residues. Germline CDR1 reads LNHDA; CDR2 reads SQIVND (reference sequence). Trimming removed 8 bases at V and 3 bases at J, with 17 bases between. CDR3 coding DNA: TGTGCCAGTGCCTGGGGCTTAAGGGACTACGAGCAGTACTTC. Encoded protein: CASAWGLRDYEQYF.

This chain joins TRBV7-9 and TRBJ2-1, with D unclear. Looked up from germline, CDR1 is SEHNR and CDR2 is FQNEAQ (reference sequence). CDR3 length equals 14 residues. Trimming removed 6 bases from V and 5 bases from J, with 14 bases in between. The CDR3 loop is CASRPPGRHNEQFF. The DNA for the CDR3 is TGTGCCAGCAGACCCCCGGGCAGACACAATGAGCAGTTCTTC.

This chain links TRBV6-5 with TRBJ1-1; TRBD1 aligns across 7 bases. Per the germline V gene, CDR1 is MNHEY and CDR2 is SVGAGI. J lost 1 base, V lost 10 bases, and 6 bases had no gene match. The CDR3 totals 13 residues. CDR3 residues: CATKTGTNTEAFF. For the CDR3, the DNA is TGTGCCACCAAGACAGGGACGAACACTGAAGCTTTCTTT.

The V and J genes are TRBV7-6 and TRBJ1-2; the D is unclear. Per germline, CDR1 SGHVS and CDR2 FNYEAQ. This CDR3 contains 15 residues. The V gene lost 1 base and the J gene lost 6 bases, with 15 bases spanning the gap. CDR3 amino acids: CASSLGSRQEDGYTF. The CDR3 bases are TGTGCCAGCAGCTTAGGGTCTAGGCAGGAGGATGGCTACACCTTC.

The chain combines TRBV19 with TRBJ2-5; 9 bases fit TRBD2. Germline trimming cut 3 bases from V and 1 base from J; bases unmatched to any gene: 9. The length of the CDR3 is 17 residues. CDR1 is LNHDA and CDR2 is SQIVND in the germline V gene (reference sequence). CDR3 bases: TGTGCCAGTAGTATTCACTTACTAGCGGGTATCCAAGAGACCCAGTACTTC. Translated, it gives CASSIHLLAGIQETQYF.

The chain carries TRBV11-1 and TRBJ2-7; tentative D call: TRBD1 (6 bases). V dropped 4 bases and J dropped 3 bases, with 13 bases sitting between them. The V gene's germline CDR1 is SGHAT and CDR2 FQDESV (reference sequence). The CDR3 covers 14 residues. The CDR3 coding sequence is TGTGCCAGCAGCTCGACACCGGACAGCTACGAGCAGTACTTC. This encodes CASSSTPDSYEQYF. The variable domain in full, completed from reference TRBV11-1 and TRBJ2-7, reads EAEVAQSPRYKITEKSQAVAFWCDPISGHATLYWYRQILGQGPELLVQFQDESVVDDSQLPKDRFSAERLKGVDSTLKIQPAELGDSAMYLCASSSTPDSYEQYFGPGTRLTVT.

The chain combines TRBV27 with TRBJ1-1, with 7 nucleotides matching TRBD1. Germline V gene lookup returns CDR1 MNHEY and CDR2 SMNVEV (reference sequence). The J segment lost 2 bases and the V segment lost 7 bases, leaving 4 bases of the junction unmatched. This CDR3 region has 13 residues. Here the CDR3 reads CASTGTVNTEAFF. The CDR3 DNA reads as TGTGCCAGCACCGGGACAGTAAACACTGAAGCTTTCTTT.

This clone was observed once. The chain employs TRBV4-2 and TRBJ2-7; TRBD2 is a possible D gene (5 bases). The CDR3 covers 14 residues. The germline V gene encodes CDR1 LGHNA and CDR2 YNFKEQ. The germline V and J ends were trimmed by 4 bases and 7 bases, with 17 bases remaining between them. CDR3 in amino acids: CASSPLVLEREQYF. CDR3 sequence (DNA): TGTGCCAGCAGCCCCCTGGTTTTGGAGCGGGAGCAGTACTTC.

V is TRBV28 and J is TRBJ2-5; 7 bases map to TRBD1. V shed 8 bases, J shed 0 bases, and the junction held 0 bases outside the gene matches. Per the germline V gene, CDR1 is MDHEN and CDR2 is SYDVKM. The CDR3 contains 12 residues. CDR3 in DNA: TGTGCCAGCGGGACAGACCAAGAGACCCAGTACTTC. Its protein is CASGTDQETQYF.

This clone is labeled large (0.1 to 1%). This CDR3 is CASSPFGSGPYEQYF. CDR3 nucleotides: TGTGCCAGCAGCCCCTTTGGGAGCGGCCCCTACGAGCAGTACTTC. The genes are TRBV5-8 and TRBJ2-7; possibly TRBD2 for D (5 bases). V shed 4 bases and J shed 2 bases, with 16 bases lying between them. The length of the CDR3 is 15 residues. Germline-derived CDR1 and CDR2 are SGHTS and YDEGEE.

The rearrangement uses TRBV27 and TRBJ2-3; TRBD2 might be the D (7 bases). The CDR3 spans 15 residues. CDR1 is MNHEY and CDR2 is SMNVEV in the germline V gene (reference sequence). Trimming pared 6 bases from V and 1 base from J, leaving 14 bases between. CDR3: CASRGRGLRTDTQYF. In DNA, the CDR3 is TGTGCCAGCAGGGGGAGGGGGTTACGCACAGATACGCAGTATTTT.

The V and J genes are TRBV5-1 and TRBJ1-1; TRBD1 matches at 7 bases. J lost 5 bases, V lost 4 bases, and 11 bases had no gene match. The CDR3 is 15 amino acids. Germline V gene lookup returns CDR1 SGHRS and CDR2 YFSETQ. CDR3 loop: CASSPGRGPGTEAFF. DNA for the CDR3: TGCGCCAGCAGCCCGGGGAGGGGGCCTGGGACTGAAGCTTTCTTT.

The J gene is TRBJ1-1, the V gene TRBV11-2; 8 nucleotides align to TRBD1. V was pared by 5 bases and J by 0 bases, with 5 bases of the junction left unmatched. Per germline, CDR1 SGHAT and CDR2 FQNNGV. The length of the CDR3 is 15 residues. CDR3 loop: CASSPMTGVNTEAFF. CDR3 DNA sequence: TGTGCCAGCAGCCCAATGACAGGGGTGAACACTGAAGCTTTCTTT.

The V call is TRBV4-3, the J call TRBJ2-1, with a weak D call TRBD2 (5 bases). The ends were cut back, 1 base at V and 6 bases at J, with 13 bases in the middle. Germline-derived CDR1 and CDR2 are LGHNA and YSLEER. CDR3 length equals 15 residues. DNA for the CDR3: TGCGCCAGCAGCCAAGTCCGGGATTTTTTCAATGAGCAGTTCTTC. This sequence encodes CASSQVRDFFNEQFF.

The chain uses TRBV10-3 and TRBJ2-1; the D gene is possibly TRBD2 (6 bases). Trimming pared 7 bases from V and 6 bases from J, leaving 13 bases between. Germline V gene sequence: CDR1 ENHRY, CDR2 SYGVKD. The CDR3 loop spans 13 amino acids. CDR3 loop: CAIMAASVNEQFF. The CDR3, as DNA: TGTGCCATCATGGCGGCTAGCGTCAATGAGCAGTTCTTC.